Listed here are 13 T cell receptor beta chains from one sample, sequenced in a study of beta chain features in type 1 diabetes. All of the isolated RNA was reverse transcribed, so expressed TCRB transcripts were sequenced. Sequencing used immunoSEQ multiplex PCR; TCRdb keeps in-frame clones, though not all of them. This table holds about 650,000 clones, approximately 13% found once. General study points: People with Type 1 diabetes carried modestly yet significantly shorter TCRB CDR3s in all four CD4+ subsets.

No antigen has been assigned to these receptors. Input material: naive CD4+ T cells from blood. The receptors stem from a young man with type 1 diabetes.

J is TRBJ2-7 and V is TRBV5-6; no definite D call. CDR3 length: 14 residues. Trimming removed 4 bases from V and 0 bases from J, with 11 bases in between. Germline values: CDR1 SGHDT, CDR2 YYEEEE. In DNA, the CDR3 is TGTGCCAGCAGCCTTGGGCTACCCTCCTACGAGCAGTACTTC. Translated: CASSLGLPSYEQYF.

This clone was found a few times. V gene TRBV2 combines with J gene TRBJ1-4; a weak D match, TRBD1 (6 bases). The CDR3 is 14 residues long. V gave up 4 bases and J gave up 3 bases, with 9 bases separating them. Germline CDR1 is SNHLY and CDR2 is FYNNEI. In nucleotides, the CDR3 is TGTGCCAGCAGTGGCAGGGGACCTAATGAAAAACTGTTTTTT. This codes for CASSGRGPNEKLFF.

The chain is built from TRBV4-3 and TRBJ1-2; no clear D gene. The V gene lost 3 bases and the J gene lost 3 bases, with 11 bases spanning the gap. The CDR3 length is 14 residues. Per germline, CDR1 LGHNA and CDR2 YSLEER. This CDR3 is CASSHSPTDYGYTF. The CDR3 DNA reads TGCGCCAGCAGCCACTCACCGACCGACTATGGCTACACCTTC.

Comments on this clone: A much bigger clone sits one base away, suggesting this may be a read error. The rearrangement links TRBV18 to TRBJ2-3; no clear D. V gave up 0 bases and J gave up 4 bases, with 5 bases separating them. The CDR3 runs 13 residues. Germline CDR1 and CDR2: KGHSH and LQKENI. CDR3 sequence reads: CASSPPSSDTQYF. In DNA form, the CDR3 reads TGTGCCAGCTCACCACCGAGCTCAGATACGCAGTATTTT.

This chain uses TRBV7-2 with TRBJ2-5; perhaps TRBD2 as D (5 bases). The V and J ends lost 5 bases and 5 bases respectively, with 12 bases between them. The CDR3 sequence is 13 residues long. Germline V gives CDR1 SGHTA, CDR2 FQGNSA. CDR3 sequence reads: CASSPRRGETQYF. The CDR3 DNA sequence: TGTGCCAGCAGCCCTAGGAGAGGGGAGACCCAGTACTTC.

This clone came up a few times. The J gene is TRBJ2-2, the V gene TRBV7-9, with a tentative D call TRBD1 (6 bases). Trimming cost V 1 base and J 6 bases, with 12 bases left between them. The CDR3 length is 15 residues. Germline V gene lookup returns CDR1 SEHNR and CDR2 FQNEAQ (reference sequence). The chain's CDR3 is CASSLDGTLSGELFF. The DNA of the CDR3 is TGTGCCAGCAGCTTAGACGGGACACTATCCGGGGAGCTGTTTTTT.

This clone has a handful of counts. The chain employs TRBV19 and TRBJ2-7, with D perhaps matching TRBD1 (6 bases). Per germline, CDR1 LNHDA and CDR2 SQIVND (reference sequence). This CDR3 is 14 amino acids long. V lost 6 bases, J lost 4 bases, and 16 bases lay in between. The CDR3 spells CASSQGMGLYEQYF. The CDR3 DNA sequence: TGTGCCAGTAGCCAGGGGATGGGGCTATACGAGCAGTACTTC.

The chain links TRBV6-1 to TRBJ2-5, with D perhaps matching TRBD2 (5 bases). Looked up from germline, CDR1 is MNHNS and CDR2 is SASEGT. The CDR3 runs to 16 residues. The V gene lost 0 bases and the J gene lost 5 bases, with 16 bases spanning the gap. The DNA for the CDR3 is TGTGCCAGCAGTGAAGCCCTCCGGGGTCCGGGGGAGACCCAGTACTTC. It specifies CASSEALRGPGETQYF.

The chain links TRBV9 to TRBJ2-5; possibly TRBD1 for D (6 bases). Trimming removed 3 bases at V and 5 bases at J, with 17 bases between. The CDR3 covers 15 residues. CDR1 and CDR2 from the germline V gene are SGDLS and YYNGEE. The CDR3 DNA sequence: TGTGCCAGCAGCGGCCGATGGCAGGGGATGGAGACCCAGTACTTC. Protein product: CASSGRWQGMETQYF.

The chain has TRBV6-5 and TRBJ1-1, with 7 bases aligning to TRBD1. CDR1 is MNHEY and CDR2 is SVGAGI in the germline V gene. This CDR3 has 15 residues. With 5 bases clipped from V and 3 bases from J, the junction kept 9 bases outside the gene matches. DNA for the CDR3: TGTGCCAGCAGTCGTACAGGGGCCGGATACACTGAAGCTTTCTTT. This codes for CASSRTGAGYTEAFF.

This rearrangement joins TRBV29-1 to TRBJ1-1; D not certain. From germline, CDR1 is SQVTM and CDR2 ANQGSEA. V was pared by 6 bases and J by 1 base, with 9 bases between. CDR3 length: 12 residues. The DNA for the CDR3 is TGCAGCGTCTCGGACCCGAACACTGAAGCTTTCTTT. Residues: CSVSDPNTEAFF.

J is TRBJ1-2 and V is TRBV4-1; D gene uncertain. The CDR3 contains 15 residues. Germline CDR1 is MGHRA and CDR2 is YSYEKL. V dropped 1 base and J dropped 8 bases, with 17 bases sitting between them. CDR3 loop: CASSQAPGSIDGYTF. CDR3 DNA: TGCGCCAGCAGCCAAGCTCCGGGTAGTATAGACGGCTACACCTTC.

This clone occurred a few times. Other nucleotide sequences in the sample specify the same CDR3. The rearrangement uses TRBV5-1 and TRBJ2-7; weak D call: TRBD1 (5 bases). The germline V and J ends were trimmed by 0 bases and 0 bases, with 7 bases remaining between them. The CDR3 runs 14 residues. Germline CDR1 SGHRS, CDR2 YFSETQ. This chain's CDR3 is CASSLEGASYEQYF. CDR3 nucleotides: TGCGCCAGCAGCTTGGAAGGGGCCTCCTACGAGCAGTACTTC.